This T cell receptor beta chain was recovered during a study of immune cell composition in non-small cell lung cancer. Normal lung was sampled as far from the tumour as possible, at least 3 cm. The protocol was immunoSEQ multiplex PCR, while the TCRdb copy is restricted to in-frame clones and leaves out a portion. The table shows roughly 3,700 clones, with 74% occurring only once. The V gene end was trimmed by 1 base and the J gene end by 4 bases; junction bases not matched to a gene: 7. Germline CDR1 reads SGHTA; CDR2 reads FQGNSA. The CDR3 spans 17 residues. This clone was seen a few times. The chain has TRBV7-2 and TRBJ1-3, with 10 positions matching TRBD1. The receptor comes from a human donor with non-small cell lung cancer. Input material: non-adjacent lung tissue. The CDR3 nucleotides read TGTGCCAGCAGCTTAGGAGAGGGGACAGGGGCAGGAAACACCATATATTTT. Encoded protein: CASSLGEGTGAGNTIYF. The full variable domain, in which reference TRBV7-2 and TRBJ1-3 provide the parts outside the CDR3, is GAGVSQSPSNKVTEKGKDVELRCDPISGHTALYWYRQSLGQGLEFLIYFQGNSAPDKSGLPSDRFSAERTGGSVSTLTIQRTQQEDSAVYLCASSLGEGTGAGNTIYFGEGSWLTVV.